One TCR beta chain is described in this entry. The antigen remains undetermined. This sample is drawn from a study of CD8+ T cells in alopecia areata. Study conclusions and caveats: Normal skin contains resident alphabeta T cells, and these are also sequenced in scalp samples.

Germline CDR1 and CDR2: SEHNR and FQNEAQ (reference sequence). V lost 4 bases, J lost 3 bases, and 3 bases stayed unmatched. This CDR3 has 15 amino acids. It was from alopecia areata patients that lesional scalp punch biopsies and peripheral blood were collected. TCR sequencing used cDNA made by reverse transcription of extracted RNA. The protocol was immunoSEQ multiplex PCR, while the TCRdb copy is restricted to in-frame clones and leaves out a portion. The data contain 120,000 or so clones, roughly 61% of them singletons. The source was CD4+ T cells sorted from blood, collected at week 0. V gene TRBV7-9 combines with J gene TRBJ1-4, with 9 bases that match TRBD1. This clonotype was sampled from a human donor with alopecia areata. The CDR3 sequence: CASSWGQGPNEKLFF. The CDR3 DNA follows: TGTGCCAGCAGCTGGGGACAGGGTCCTAATGAAAAACTGTTTTTT.